Listed below are T cell receptor beta chains from one sample, sequenced in a study of T cell responses to AZD1222 COVID-19 vaccine. Sequencing was performed with immunoSEQ multiplex PCR; in TCRdb, only in-frame clones are kept and a portion is missing. Among about 150,000 clones listed, 80% to 95% were seen once. Material: peripheral blood, obtained 28 days after the second AZD1222 dose. Source of these receptors: an adult who received the AZD1222 COVID-19 vaccine. The CDR3 runs from the conserved cysteine through the conserved F or W. Each record gives: J gene, clone size, CDR3 length, D gene, V gene, CDR3 DNA, CDR3 protein. D genes are given only for firm matches. Part of the rows lack a size; the others show once, few, many or a class for expanded clones.

J: TRBJ2-7; size: NA; length: 15; D: NA; V: TRBV5-1; DNA: TGCGCCAGCAGCTTGGTGGGGACGAACACCTACGAGCAGTACTTC; CDR3: CASSLVGTNTYEQYF
J: TRBJ1-6; size: NA; length: 17; D: NA; V: TRBV7-9; DNA: TGTGCCAGCAGTTTCCTCGGGGAGGGAGGCGGTTATTCACCCCTCCACTTT; CDR3: CASSFLGEGGGYSPLHF
J: TRBJ2-7; size: NA; length: 14; D: NA; V: TRBV19; DNA: TGTGCCACCAAGAAGACTGTTATGGGCTACGAGCAGTACTTC; CDR3: CATKKTVMGYEQYF
J: TRBJ1-5; size: NA; length: 16; D: TRBD1; V: TRBV19; DNA: TGTGCCAGTAGTACTCGGACGGGACAGGGCAATCAGCCCCAGCATTTT; CDR3: CASSTRTGQGNQPQHF
J: TRBJ2-1; size: NA; length: 16; D: TRBD1; V: TRBV5-1; DNA: TGCGCCAGCAGCTTGCTCAGGGACAGTCTCAACAATGAGCAGTTCTTC; CDR3: CASSLLRDSLNNEQFF
J: TRBJ2-1; size: NA; length: 16; D: NA; V: TRBV29-1; DNA: TGCAGCGTTGACCCTACAGGGCTCAACTCCTACAATGAGCAGTTCTTC; CDR3: CSVDPTGLNSYNEQFF
J: TRBJ2-1; size: once; length: 13; D: NA; V: TRBV29-1; DNA: TGCAGCGTGACGACCGGGACATACAATGAGCAGTTCTTC; CDR3: CSVTTGTYNEQFF
J: TRBJ2-7; size: NA; length: 16; D: NA; V: TRBV6-5; DNA: TGTGCCAGCAGTTACTCGAGTGGGGGGCCGACCTACGAGCAGTACTTC; CDR3: CASSYSSGGPTYEQYF
J: TRBJ2-1; size: NA; length: 16; D: NA; V: TRBV18; DNA: TGTGCCAGCTCACCACCGACGAGGGGAAACGACAATGAGCAGTTCTTC; CDR3: CASSPPTRGNDNEQFF
J: TRBJ2-7; size: NA; length: 21; D: TRBD1; V: TRBV23-1; DNA: TGCGCCAGCAGTCAACCGTTTATAGGGACAGGGATAATCAAGAACTCCTACGAGCAGTACTTC; CDR3: CASSQPFIGTGIIKNSYEQYF
J: TRBJ1-4; size: NA; length: 17; D: NA; V: TRBV4-2; DNA: TGTGCCAGCAGCCAAGATCGCTCGACGGCCTCTAATGAAAAACTGTTTTTT; CDR3: CASSQDRSTASNEKLFF
J: TRBJ2-1; size: NA; length: 12; D: NA; V: TRBV5-1; DNA: TGCGCCAGCAGCTTTGACGACAATGAGCAGTTCTTC; CDR3: CASSFDDNEQFF
J: TRBJ1-5; size: once; length: 15; D: NA; V: TRBV6-1; DNA: TGTGCCAGCAGTGAAGGTGCGGGGGGCAATCAGCCCCAGCATTTT; CDR3: CASSEGAGGNQPQHF
J: TRBJ2-3; size: once; length: 15; D: NA; V: TRBV5-6; DNA: TGTGCCAGCAGCATCCGGCTAGCTGGTACAGATACGCAGTATTTT; CDR3: CASSIRLAGTDTQYF
J: TRBJ2-3; size: few; length: 15; D: TRBD2; V: TRBV29-1; DNA: TGCAGCGTTGAAATGGCGGGAGGAGGCACAGATACGCAGTATTTT; CDR3: CSVEMAGGGTDTQYF
J: TRBJ2-2; size: few; length: 14; D: TRBD2; V: TRBV30; DNA: TGTGCCTGGAGTGTAGGACTAGACACCGGGGAGCTGTTTTTT; CDR3: CAWSVGLDTGELFF
J: TRBJ2-5; size: NA; length: 15; D: TRBD2; V: TRBV6-5; DNA: TGTGCCAGCAGTTCCCTAGCGGGAGGGATGGAGACCCAGTACTTC; CDR3: CASSSLAGGMETQYF
J: TRBJ1-1; size: NA; length: 15; D: NA; V: TRBV4-2; DNA: TGTGCCAGCAGCCCCGGTGGAGGGGATAACACTGAAGCTTTCTTT; CDR3: CASSPGGGDNTEAFF
J: TRBJ1-1; size: few; length: 14; D: NA; V: TRBV18; DNA: TGTGCCAGCTCACCACAATCAGAGAACACTGAAGCTTTCTTT; CDR3: CASSPQSENTEAFF
J: TRBJ1-1; size: NA; length: 15; D: NA; V: TRBV5-1; DNA: TGCGCCAGCAGCTTAAGAAATTCGGTGAGCACTGAAGCTTTCTTT; CDR3: CASSLRNSVSTEAFF
J: TRBJ1-2; size: few; length: 14; D: NA; V: TRBV5-8; DNA: TGTGCCAGCACCAACCCCGGGTTCGGATATGGCTACACCTTC; CDR3: CASTNPGFGYGYTF
J: TRBJ2-1; size: NA; length: 16; D: TRBD2; V: TRBV7-9; DNA: TGTGCCAGCAGCTTCCCCACTAGCGGCTCCTACAATGAGCAGTTCTTC; CDR3: CASSFPTSGSYNEQFF
J: TRBJ1-1; size: NA; length: 11; D: NA; V: TRBV29-1; DNA: TGCAGCGTTGGCAGGGATGCTGAAGCTTTCTTT; CDR3: CSVGRDAEAFF
J: TRBJ2-1; size: NA; length: 16; D: TRBD2; V: TRBV29-1; DNA: TGCAGCGTTGAGGCGGGAGTTATTTTGGGTTCAAGTGAGCAGTTCTTC; CDR3: CSVEAGVILGSSEQFF
J: TRBJ2-3; size: NA; length: 16; D: TRBD1; V: TRBV19; DNA: TGTGCCAGTAGTCCAGGACAGGGCGGTTCATCGGGTACGCAGTATTTT; CDR3: CASSPGQGGSSGTQYF
J: TRBJ2-3; size: NA; length: 15; D: TRBD2; V: TRBV5-1; DNA: TGCGCCAGCAGCCCTAGCGGGAGGTCAACAGATACGCAGTATTTT; CDR3: CASSPSGRSTDTQYF
J: TRBJ1-1; size: few; length: 13; D: TRBD1; V: TRBV6-1; DNA: TGTGCCAGCAGTGAAAACAGGGGCACTGAAGCTTTCTTT; CDR3: CASSENRGTEAFF
J: TRBJ2-3; size: NA; length: 15; D: NA; V: TRBV6-5; DNA: TGTGCCAGCAGTTACTCATCCAGTTCCGGAGATACGCAGTATTTT; CDR3: CASSYSSSSGDTQYF
J: TRBJ2-7; size: NA; length: 15; D: NA; V: TRBV7-8; DNA: TGTGCCAGCAGCCCGCCGGACTGGCGGGCCTACGAGCAGTACTTC; CDR3: CASSPPDWRAYEQYF
J: TRBJ2-1; size: NA; length: 14; D: NA; V: TRBV15; DNA: TGTGCCACCAGCAGGGGCCCCGAATTCAATGAGCAGTTCTTC; CDR3: CATSRGPEFNEQFF
J: TRBJ1-2; size: NA; length: 15; D: NA; V: TRBV5-4; DNA: TGTGCCAGCAGCTGGGGGACCTCTTCTGGGGATGGCTACACCTTC; CDR3: CASSWGTSSGDGYTF
J: TRBJ1-5; size: NA; length: 14; D: TRBD1; V: TRBV5-4; DNA: TGTGCCAGCAGCCGGGACAGGGTGGGACAGCCCCAGCATTTT; CDR3: CASSRDRVGQPQHF
J: TRBJ2-7; size: NA; length: 12; D: NA; V: TRBV6-5; DNA: TGTGCCAGCAGTCCAAGGGGCGACGAGCAGTACTTC; CDR3: CASSPRGDEQYF
J: TRBJ2-2; size: NA; length: 14; D: TRBD2; V: TRBV6-5; DNA: TGTGCCAGTTCCCAGCGGGGAAGGACCGGGGAGCTGTTTTTT; CDR3: CASSQRGRTGELFF
J: TRBJ1-1; size: NA; length: 14; D: NA; V: TRBV7-8; DNA: TGTGCCAGCAGCTTAGATGGGGGTTCCACTGAAGCTTTCTTT; CDR3: CASSLDGGSTEAFF
J: TRBJ1-1; size: NA; length: 14; D: NA; V: TRBV18; DNA: TGTGCCAGCTCACCAGGGGGCGTAAACACTGAAGCTTTCTTT; CDR3: CASSPGGVNTEAFF
J: TRBJ1-2; size: NA; length: 15; D: TRBD1; V: TRBV3-1/TRBV3-2; DNA: TGTGCCAGCAGCCAAGATCCCGGGACAGGGGGAGGCTACACCTTC; CDR3: CASSQDPGTGGGYTF
J: TRBJ2-7; size: NA; length: 14; D: TRBD1; V: TRBV19; DNA: TGTGCCAGTAGTATGCGGGGACAGGGCTACGAGCAGTACTTC; CDR3: CASSMRGQGYEQYF
J: TRBJ1-1; size: NA; length: 16; D: NA; V: TRBV6-5; DNA: TGTGCCAGCAGTTACTCGATCAGACGCAGGAACACTGAAGCTTTCTTT; CDR3: CASSYSIRRRNTEAFF
J: TRBJ2-5; size: NA; length: 15; D: NA; V: TRBV7-7; DNA: TGTGCCAGCAGCTTGCATCCGGGGGGCGGAGAGACCCAGTACTTC; CDR3: CASSLHPGGGETQYF
J: TRBJ2-1; size: NA; length: 15; D: TRBD2; V: TRBV3-1/TRBV3-2; DNA: TGTGCCAGCAGCCAAACTAGCGGGGAGTATAATGAGCAGTTCTTC; CDR3: CASSQTSGEYNEQFF
J: TRBJ2-3; size: NA; length: 16; D: NA; V: TRBV7-6; DNA: TGTGCCAGCAGCTCTCTCGTTTCGGGGGTCACAGATACGCAGTATTTT; CDR3: CASSSLVSGVTDTQYF
J: TRBJ1-4; size: NA; length: 14; D: TRBD1; V: TRBV6-4; DNA: TGTGCCAGCTCCCCCGACAGGGCCCATGAAAAACTGTTTTTT; CDR3: CASSPDRAHEKLFF
J: TRBJ2-1; size: NA; length: 14; D: NA; V: TRBV5-4; DNA: TGTGCCAGCAGTGGAGGGGGCCCGGGGAATGAGCAGTTCTTC; CDR3: CASSGGGPGNEQFF
J: TRBJ2-6; size: few; length: 16; D: NA; V: TRBV3-1/TRBV3-2; DNA: TGTGCCAGCAGCCAAGATAGGCGGATCGGGGCCAACGTCCTGACTTTC; CDR3: CASSQDRRIGANVLTF
J: TRBJ2-1; size: NA; length: 12; D: NA; V: TRBV7-2; DNA: TGTGCCAGCAGCTTAGTTAGCAATGAGCAGTTCTTC; CDR3: CASSLVSNEQFF